In its sample, the clone carrying this T cell receptor beta chain was seen a few times. As yet, its antigen is unknown. This record comes from a study of beta chain features in type 1 diabetes. Study at large: All samples yielded some 100,000,000 examined sorted cells. Regarding the study as a whole: Patients' naive, central memory and Treg TCRB repertoires seemed closer to one another than those of healthy donors.

Investigators reverse transcribed all isolated RNA, so they sequenced expressed TCRB transcripts. Measured with immunoSEQ multiplex PCR; TCRdb has only the in-frame clones, and not every one. Among 140,000 to 150,000 clones listed, under 60% were seen once. Purities in excess of 95% were seen in all sorted populations. The clonotype comes from a man aged 18 to 30 in good health. The specimen sequenced was Tregs from blood.

CDR3 in amino acids: CASSQGGGLGTSEAFF. The CDR3 nucleotides read TGCGCCAGCAGCCAAGGCGGGGGGCTGGGCACTTCAGAAGCTTTCTTT. The rearrangement links TRBV4-3 to TRBJ1-1; a weak D match, TRBD1 (6 bases). This CDR3 is 16 amino acids long. Germline V lookup: CDR1 LGHNA, CDR2 YSLEER. The V end was cut by 1 base, the J end by 8 bases, with 20 bases between.